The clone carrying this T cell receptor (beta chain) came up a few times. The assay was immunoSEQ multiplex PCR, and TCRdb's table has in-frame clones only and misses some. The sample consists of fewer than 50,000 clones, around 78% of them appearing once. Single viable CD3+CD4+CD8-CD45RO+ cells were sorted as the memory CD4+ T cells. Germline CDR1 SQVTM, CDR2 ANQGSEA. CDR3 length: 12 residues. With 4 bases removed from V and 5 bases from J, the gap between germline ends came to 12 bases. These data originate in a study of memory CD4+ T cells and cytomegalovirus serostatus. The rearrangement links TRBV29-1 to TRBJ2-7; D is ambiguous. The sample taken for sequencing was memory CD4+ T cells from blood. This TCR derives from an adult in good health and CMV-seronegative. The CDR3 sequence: CSVARLGDEQYF. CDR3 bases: TGCAGCGTTGCCAGGCTAGGCGACGAGCAGTACTTC.